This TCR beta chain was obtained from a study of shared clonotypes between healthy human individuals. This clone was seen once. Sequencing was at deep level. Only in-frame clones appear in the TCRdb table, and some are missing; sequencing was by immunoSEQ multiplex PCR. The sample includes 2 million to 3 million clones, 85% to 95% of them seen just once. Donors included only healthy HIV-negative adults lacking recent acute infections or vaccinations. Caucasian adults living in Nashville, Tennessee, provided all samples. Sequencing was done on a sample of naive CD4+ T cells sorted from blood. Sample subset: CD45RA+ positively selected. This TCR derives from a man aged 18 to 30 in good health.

CDR3 nucleotides: TGTGCCAGCCTTGACAGGGGAAACACCATATATTTT. Its translation is CASLDRGNTIYF. The J gene is TRBJ1-3, the V gene TRBV7-3, with D perhaps TRBD1 (6 bases). Between the trimmed V and J ends, which lost 8 bases and 4 bases, there was a span of 9 bases. From germline, CDR1 is SGHTA and CDR2 FQGTGA. CDR3 size: 12 residues. The full variable domain, rest sourced from reference TRBV7-3 and TRBJ1-3, is GAGVSQTPSNKVTEKGKYVELRCDPISGHTALYWYRQSLGQGPEFLIYFQGTGAADDSGLPNDRFFAVRPEGSVSTLKIQRTERGDSAVYLCASLDRGNTIYFGEGSWLTVV.